The rows below give T cell receptor beta chains drawn from one sample of a study of T cell responses to AZD1222 COVID-19 vaccine. Profiled with immunoSEQ multiplex PCR; TCRdb holds only in-frame clones, not every one. The sample gives about 150,000 clones, more than 85% of which show up once; about 3.7% is in the top ten. This sample comprised peripheral blood, obtained on day 0 of AZD1222 vaccination. These receptors were collected from an adult in good health. Both conserved end residues are part of each CDR3. A D gene is named only where the DNA matches it firmly. Clone size is shown for a subset of rows, as once, few, many or a class of expanded clone.

DNA: TGTGCCAGCAGTATCGGGACTTTGGGAAACACCATATATTTT
CDR3: CASSIGTLGNTIYF
size: NA
V: TRBV28
D: NA
J: TRBJ1-3

DNA: TGTGCCAGCAGCCAAAAAGCCCCGAACACTGAAGCTTTCTTT
CDR3: CASSQKAPNTEAFF
size: NA
V: TRBV7-2
D: NA
J: TRBJ1-1

DNA: TGCGCCAGCAGCACCGGGACAGGGGTAGAGCAGTACTTC
CDR3: CASSTGTGVEQYF
size: few
V: TRBV5-1
D: TRBD1
J: TRBJ2-7

DNA: TGTGCCAGCAGTCCAACTACAGGGTCTTCTAACTATGGCTACACCTTC
CDR3: CASSPTTGSSNYGYTF
size: NA
V: TRBV27
D: NA
J: TRBJ1-2

DNA: TGTGCCAGCAGCTCGTACAGGGTCCAGAACACTGAAGCTTTCTTT
CDR3: CASSSYRVQNTEAFF
size: NA
V: TRBV7-8
D: NA
J: TRBJ1-1

DNA: TGTGCCAGTAGTATAGTAGGGGGAGGGAGCAATCAGCCCCAGCATTTT
CDR3: CASSIVGGGSNQPQHF
size: NA
V: TRBV19
D: NA
J: TRBJ1-5

DNA: TGCGCCAGCAGCCACCCTAGCGGCCCGAGGGTCAATGAGCAGTTCTTC
CDR3: CASSHPSGPRVNEQFF
size: NA
V: TRBV4-1
D: TRBD2
J: TRBJ2-1

DNA: TGTGCCAGCAGTGAAGCGAGAGGGGGGGGACAGCCCCAGCATTTT
CDR3: CASSEARGGGQPQHF
size: few
V: TRBV2
D: NA
J: TRBJ1-5

DNA: TGTGCCAGTAAGAGGCGGGAGGGGGGCCAAGAGACCCAGTACTTC
CDR3: CASKRREGGQETQYF
size: NA
V: TRBV19
D: TRBD2
J: TRBJ2-5

DNA: TGTGCCAGCACCCGAAGGCGGGGGGCCGTGGGGGAGACCCAGTACTTC
CDR3: CASTRRRGAVGETQYF
size: NA
V: TRBV28
D: TRBD2
J: TRBJ2-5

DNA: TGTGCCAGCGGGACGTTGCCTACGGGTGGCTACACCTTC
CDR3: CASGTLPTGGYTF
size: NA
V: TRBV6-4
D: NA
J: TRBJ1-2

DNA: TGTGCCAGTAGTCCTCTAAGGACACAAAACACCGGGGAGCTGTTTTTT
CDR3: CASSPLRTQNTGELFF
size: once
V: TRBV19
D: NA
J: TRBJ2-2

DNA: TGTGCCAGCAGCTTGGCGGGAGGGCCCCACGAGCAGTACTTC
CDR3: CASSLAGGPHEQYF
size: NA
V: TRBV7-2
D: TRBD2
J: TRBJ2-7

DNA: TGTGCCAGCAGTTCTTGGACAGGCACTGAAGCTTTCTTT
CDR3: CASSSWTGTEAFF
size: NA
V: TRBV27
D: TRBD1
J: TRBJ1-1

DNA: TGTGCCAGCAGTTACGAGGGGTATAATTCACCCCTCCACTTT
CDR3: CASSYEGYNSPLHF
size: once
V: TRBV6-5
D: NA
J: TRBJ1-6

DNA: TGCGCCAGCAGCTCCGGCCTGACTAGCGGGAGGGGGAACTACGAGCAGTACTTC
CDR3: CASSSGLTSGRGNYEQYF
size: NA
V: TRBV5-1
D: TRBD2
J: TRBJ2-7

DNA: TGCGCCAGCAGCTTGGTTGGGGGACAGACCTACAATGAGCAGTTCTTC
CDR3: CASSLVGGQTYNEQFF
size: NA
V: TRBV5-1
D: TRBD1
J: TRBJ2-1

DNA: TGTGCCAGCAGTTTGCGCACCGGGGCTTTCTTT
CDR3: CASSLRTGAFF
size: NA
V: TRBV12-3/TRBV12-4
D: NA
J: TRBJ1-1

DNA: TGCGCCAGCAGCCAAGTCCTGTTAAAGGGAGGGGCTTTCTTT
CDR3: CASSQVLLKGGAFF
size: NA
V: TRBV4-3
D: NA
J: TRBJ1-1

DNA: TGTGCCAGCAGCGAGCGAGGGACAGGGACCCGAATTGAGCAGTTCTTC
CDR3: CASSERGTGTRIEQFF
size: NA
V: TRBV9
D: TRBD1
J: TRBJ2-1

DNA: TGTGCCAGCAGCGTAGGTCTGGGGGACGCTGGAAACACCATATATTTT
CDR3: CASSVGLGDAGNTIYF
size: NA
V: TRBV9
D: NA
J: TRBJ1-3

DNA: TGCGCCAGCAGCCTGGACAGCGGGGAGCTGTTTTTT
CDR3: CASSLDSGELFF
size: NA
V: TRBV5-1
D: NA
J: TRBJ2-2

DNA: TGTGCCAGCAGTACGCGGACAGGACCTAATGAAAAACTGTTTTTT
CDR3: CASSTRTGPNEKLFF
size: NA
V: TRBV28
D: TRBD1
J: TRBJ1-4

DNA: TGCAGTGCTAGTCCGGGACAGCTGAACTATGGCTACACCTTC
CDR3: CSASPGQLNYGYTF
size: NA
V: TRBV20-1
D: TRBD1
J: TRBJ1-2

DNA: TGTGCCAGTAGGTCACACTCTAGCGCTGAGCAGTTCTTC
CDR3: CASRSHSSAEQFF
size: NA
V: TRBV19
D: NA
J: TRBJ2-1

DNA: TGTGCCAGCAGTAGCCAGGGTGGCGAGCAGTACTTC
CDR3: CASSSQGGEQYF
size: NA
V: TRBV6-5
D: NA
J: TRBJ2-7

DNA: TGTGCCAGCAGTTTTTATGGCTACACCTTC
CDR3: CASSFYGYTF
size: NA
V: TRBV27
D: NA
J: TRBJ1-2

DNA: TGTGCCAGCAGCTTAGCCGGGTCCTCTTATGATGGCTACACCTTC
CDR3: CASSLAGSSYDGYTF
size: NA
V: TRBV11-2
D: NA
J: TRBJ1-2

DNA: TGTGCCAGCAGCTTGGGACAGATTATGAACGAGCAGTACTTC
CDR3: CASSLGQIMNEQYF
size: NA
V: TRBV7-8
D: TRBD1
J: TRBJ2-7

DNA: TGTGCCAGCAGCCGGAGGGGGGACACAGATACGCAGTATTTT
CDR3: CASSRRGDTDTQYF
size: NA
V: TRBV11-2
D: NA
J: TRBJ2-3

DNA: TGTGCCAGCAGTTTTCAGGGCACACCCCTCCACTTT
CDR3: CASSFQGTPLHF
size: NA
V: TRBV12-3/TRBV12-4
D: NA
J: TRBJ1-6

DNA: TGTGCCAGCAATGAAGTTGGAGGAAACACCGGGGAGCTGTTTTTT
CDR3: CASNEVGGNTGELFF
size: few
V: TRBV2
D: NA
J: TRBJ2-2

DNA: TGTGCTAGTGGTTTGGTACTGGGGGCGCGGAGGGGAAGTGAGCAGTTCTTC
CDR3: CASGLVLGARRGSEQFF
size: NA
V: TRBV12-5
D: NA
J: TRBJ2-1

DNA: TGTGCCAGCAGCTTTTGGGTCACAGGGGGAATAAAAAACATTCAGTACTTC
CDR3: CASSFWVTGGIKNIQYF
size: NA
V: TRBV7-2
D: TRBD1
J: TRBJ2-4

DNA: TGTGCCTGGAGTGCGGGGAGGAACACCGGGGAGCTGTTTTTT
CDR3: CAWSAGRNTGELFF
size: NA
V: TRBV30
D: NA
J: TRBJ2-2

DNA: TGTGCCAGCAGTTCCCCCCTCGGGAGTTCCTACAATGAGCAGTTCTTC
CDR3: CASSSPLGSSYNEQFF
size: NA
V: TRBV28
D: NA
J: TRBJ2-1

DNA: TGTGCCAGCAGCTCAAGCGGTCATTCGGGGACTGAAGCTTTCTTT
CDR3: CASSSSGHSGTEAFF
size: NA
V: TRBV14
D: NA
J: TRBJ1-1

DNA: TGTGCCAGCACCCCGGACCGAGGGGACACTTATAATTCACCCCTCCACTTT
CDR3: CASTPDRGDTYNSPLHF
size: NA
V: TRBV6-2/TRBV6-3
D: NA
J: TRBJ1-6

DNA: TGTGCCAGCAGACCATTGATACTCTTAGCGGGAGAATCGAACACCGGGGAGCTGTTTTTT
CDR3: CASRPLILLAGESNTGELFF
size: NA
V: TRBV28
D: TRBD2
J: TRBJ2-2

DNA: TGTGCCAGCAGCGGGACTTCCCCCTCGGAGTCTTCCTACAATGAGCAGTTCTTC
CDR3: CASSGTSPSESSYNEQFF
size: NA
V: TRBV5-6
D: NA
J: TRBJ2-1

DNA: TGTGCCTCGACGCGGGGGATGGGGTCCTACGAGCAGTACTTC
CDR3: CASTRGMGSYEQYF
size: NA
V: TRBV10-3
D: TRBD2
J: TRBJ2-7

DNA: TGTGCCAGTAGCGGCGCGAGATACGAGCAGTACTTC
CDR3: CASSGARYEQYF
size: NA
V: TRBV19
D: NA
J: TRBJ2-7

DNA: TGCGCCAGCAGGGTAGCGGGAGGAGATACGCAGTATTTT
CDR3: CASRVAGGDTQYF
size: NA
V: TRBV10-2
D: TRBD2
J: TRBJ2-3

DNA: TGTGCCAGCCAATCGAGGCCCGAGCAGTACTTC
CDR3: CASQSRPEQYF
size: NA
V: TRBV2
D: NA
J: TRBJ2-7

DNA: TGTGCCAGCAGCTTACTAGCTTCCCTACAAGAGACCCAGTACTTC
CDR3: CASSLLASLQETQYF
size: NA
V: TRBV5-6
D: NA
J: TRBJ2-5

DNA: TGTGCCAGCAGTTTGAGCGGGAGGGTGAGGGTCTTC
CDR3: CASSLSGRVRVF
size: NA
V: TRBV12-3/TRBV12-4
D: TRBD2
J: TRBJ2-4